The next 31 T cell receptor beta chains were all read from a single sample in a study of T cells in Graves' hyperthyroidism and ophthalmopathy. TCR beta CDR3 region amplification was performed from RNA transcripts. A first-round RT-PCR of the TCR CDR3 used the HTBI primer set. TCRdb independently ran MiXCR on the multiplex PCR reads; one entry per CDR3 protein. The table has hundreds of thousands of distinct CDR3 sequences, around 20% seen once. The sequenced sample consisted of blood. These receptors were taken from a woman between 50 and 59 years old with Graves' hyperthyroidism that later progressed to Graves' ophthalmopathy.

This clonotype showed up many times. The genes are TRBV6-2 or TRBV6-3 and TRBJ1-6; no clear D. V was clipped by 2 bases and J by 9 bases, with 11 bases between them. This CDR3 contains 14 residues. From germline, CDR1 is MNHEY and CDR2 SVGEGT. The CDR3 coding sequence is TGTGCCAGCAGTTACAGGGTCGTGGGTTCACCCCTCCACTTT. This encodes CASSYRVVGSPLHF.

Many counts were recorded for this clonotype. CDR3 nucleotide sequence: TGCGCCAGCAGCTTCCTAAACACCGGGGAGCTGTTTTTT. It specifies CASSFLNTGELFF. The V call is TRBV5-1, the J call TRBJ2-2; D unclear. Germline values: CDR1 SGHRS, CDR2 YFSETQ. The CDR3 spans 13 residues. V lost 2 bases to trimming and J lost 2 bases, with 4 bases between them.

V and J are TRBV27 and TRBJ2-7; D is unclear. Germline-derived CDR1 and CDR2 are MNHEY and SMNVEV (reference sequence). V lost 2 bases and J lost 4, with 18 bases in between. This CDR3 has 16 amino acids. The CDR3 DNA reads as TGTGCCAGCAGTTTAATTTCGGGCATCTATGTGTACGAGCAGTACTTC. This encodes CASSLISGIYVYEQYF.

This chain's CDR3 is CASISVEPSSYNEQFF. CDR3 coding DNA: TGTGCCAGCATATCCGTTGAGCCTAGCTCCTACAATGAGCAGTTCTTC. This chain connects TRBV7-9 to TRBJ2-1, with no clear D. The CDR3 runs 16 residues. Between the trimmed V and J ends, which lost 7 bases and 0 bases, there was a span of 16 bases. In germline, CDR1 is SEHNR, CDR2 FQNEAQ (reference sequence).

The chain combines TRBV6-9 with TRBJ2-3; possible D gene TRBD1, 6 bases. Looked up from germline, CDR1 is MNHGY and CDR2 is SVAAGI. The CDR3 has 17 amino acids. V lost 3 bases, J lost 3 bases, and 19 bases lay in between. CDR3 in DNA: TGTGCCAGCAGTTACGGACGGGACACTCGGGGTACAGATACGCAGTATTTT. Residues: CASSYGRDTRGTDTQYF.

This sequence joins TRBV19 and TRBJ1-1; D call uncertain. CDR1 and CDR2 from the germline V gene are LNHDA and SQIVND (reference sequence). The CDR3 consists of 12 residues. Trimming took 3 bases from V and 6 from J, leaving 8 bases between them. The CDR3: CASSIWGSEAFF. CDR3 bases: TGTGCCAGTAGTATTTGGGGATCTGAAGCTTTCTTT.

This clonotype was counted ten times or more. The rearrangement uses TRBV20-1 and TRBJ2-1, with D possibly matching TRBD2 (6 bases). The germline gives CDR1 DFQATT, CDR2 SNEGSKA (reference sequence). V lost 3 bases and J 8 bases, leaving 20 bases between the germline ends. The CDR3 runs to 15 residues. CDR3 nucleotide sequence: TGCAGTGCTAGTCTCCTTAGCGGTCCGAGGGATGAGCAGTTCTTC. Translating it yields CSASLLSGPRDEQFF.

This clonotype turned up a few times. This chain joins TRBV5-1 and TRBJ1-5; the D is unclear. With 3 bases removed from V and 0 bases from J, the gap between germline ends came to 16 bases. The V gene's germline CDR1 is SGHRS and CDR2 YFSETQ. The CDR3 is made up of 17 amino acids. CDR3 nucleotide sequence: TGCGCCAGCAGCTCCCAAAGCGGGCCTTATAGCAATCAGCCCCAGCATTTT. As protein: CASSSQSGPYSNQPQHF.

The sample holds many counts of this clonotype. The V and J genes are TRBV3-1 and TRBJ1-5, with D unresolved. V was pared by 3 bases and J by 4 bases, with 7 bases between. The CDR3 consists of 13 residues. Germline V gene sequence: CDR1 LGHDT, CDR2 YNNKEL (reference sequence). CDR3 amino acids: CASSQTENQPQHF. CDR3 sequence (DNA): TGTGCCAGCAGCCAGACCGAAAATCAGCCCCAGCATTTT. The full variable domain, rest sourced from reference TRBV3-1 and TRBJ1-5, is DTAVSQTPKYLVTQMGNDKSIKCEQNLGHDTMYWYKQDSKKFLKIMFSYNNKELIINETVPNRFSPKSPDKAHLNLHINSLELGDSAVYFCASSQTENQPQHFGDGTRLSIL.

The chain recombines TRBV20-1 with TRBJ2-7; D perhaps matches TRBD1 (5 bases). V gave up 3 bases and J gave up 7 bases, with 16 bases separating them. CDR3 length: 13 residues. Looked up from germline, CDR1 is DFQATT and CDR2 is SNEGSKA (reference sequence). The CDR3 nucleotides are TGCAGTGCTAGTCTACAGGCGGAGAAGGAGCAGTACTTC. It codes for CSASLQAEKEQYF.

The V gene is TRBV3-1, the J gene TRBJ1-6, with 8 bases aligning to TRBD1. Germline CDR1 is LGHDT and CDR2 is YNNKEL (reference sequence). With 0 bases clipped from V and 7 bases from J, the junction kept 11 bases outside the gene matches. The CDR3 spans 18 residues. The CDR3 loop reads CASSQEFLGQEHNSPLHF. CDR3 sequence (DNA): TGTGCCAGCAGCCAAGAATTTTTGGGACAGGAACACAATTCACCCCTCCACTTT.

The chain carries TRBV6-1 and TRBJ2-1; perhaps TRBD1 as D (6 bases). Trimming removed 4 bases at V and 3 bases at J, with 13 bases between. This CDR3 has 15 residues. Germline V gives CDR1 MNHNS, CDR2 SASEGT. CDR3 amino acids: CASSAPDRSYNEQFF. CDR3 bases: TGTGCCAGCAGTGCCCCCGACAGGAGCTACAATGAGCAGTTCTTC.

About this clonotype itself: A much larger clonotype is one base distant, so this may be a read error. This sequence joins TRBV30 and TRBJ2-7, with TRBD1 matching 7 bases. V was clipped by 7 bases and J by 2 bases; unmatched bases: 8. This CDR3 is 13 amino acids long. CDR1 GTSNPN and CDR2 SVGIG come from the germline V gene (reference sequence). This CDR3 is CALRTGSAYEQYF. The CDR3, as DNA: TGTGCCTTACGGACAGGTTCGGCCTACGAGCAGTACTTC. Based on the CDR3 plus reference TRBV30 and TRBJ2-7, the full variable domain is SQTIHQWPATLVQPVGSPLSLECTVEGTSNPNLYWYRQAAGRGLQLLFYSVGIGQISSEVPQNLSASRPQDRQFILSSKKLLLSDSGFYLCALRTGSAYEQYFGPGTRLTVT.

This clonotype appeared many times. The rearrangement uses TRBV3-1 and TRBJ2-2; 12 bases are a match to TRBD2. CDR3 length: 17 amino acids. Germline CDR1 reads LGHDT; CDR2 reads YNNKEL (reference sequence). The trim removed 4 bases at V and 1 base at J, leaving 4 bases unmatched. The CDR3 nucleotides are TGTGCCAGCAGCCCGACGACTAGCGGGGGGAACACCGGGGAGCTGTTTTTT. Its protein is CASSPTTSGGNTGELFF.

This clonotype was detected only a few times. This sequence joins TRBV27 and TRBJ1-1; D possibly corresponds to TRBD1 (6 bases). The CDR3 totals 15 residues. V was shortened by 7 bases and J by 3 bases, with 18 bases between the two germline ends. In germline, CDR1 is MNHEY, CDR2 SMNVEV (reference sequence). The DNA of the CDR3 is TGTGCCAGCACTCTAAGGGGGAGGGGGGACACTGAAGCTTTCTTT. Translated: CASTLRGRGDTEAFF.

This chain connects TRBV6-1 to TRBJ1-5; D not resolved. The CDR3 covers 16 residues. Trimming pared 5 bases from V and 5 bases from J, leaving 19 bases between. Germline V gives CDR1 MNHNS, CDR2 SASEGT. The CDR3 sequence is CASSRGPPTVDQPQHF. For the CDR3, the DNA is TGTGCCAGCAGTCGAGGACCGCCGACCGTTGATCAGCCCCAGCATTTT.

The V call is TRBV19, the J call TRBJ2-5, with 8 bases matching TRBD1. J gave up 5 bases and V 6 bases, and 11 bases lay outside the gene matches. Germline values: CDR1 LNHDA, CDR2 SQIVND (reference sequence). The CDR3 length is 15 residues. DNA of the CDR3: TGTGCCAGTAGCGGACAGGGCCCAAGTGGGGAGACCCAGTACTTC. It translates to CASSGQGPSGETQYF. Supplemented by reference TRBV19 and TRBJ2-5, the full variable domain reads DGGITQSPKYLFRKEGQNVTLSCEQNLNHDAMYWYRQDPGQGLRLIYYSQIVNDFQKGDIAEGYSVSREKKESFPLTVTSAQKNPTAFYLCASSGQGPSGETQYFGPGTRLLVL.

Only a few counts were recorded for this clonotype. At one of its ends the junction is not consistent with the germline gene, which may arise from a read error. The rearrangement uses TRBV7-9 and TRBJ1-2, with unresolved D. The CDR3 spans 16 residues. Germline assignment: CDR1 SEHNR and CDR2 FQNEAQ (reference sequence). In DNA, the CDR3 is TGTGCCAGCAGCCTAGCGGTGGTGATTGCGGACTATGGCTACACCTTC. This sequence encodes CASSLAVVIADYGYTF. Looking up the rest from reference TRBV7-9 and TRBJ1-2 gives the full variable domain: DTGVSQNPRHKITKRGQNVTFRCDPISEHNRLYWYRQTLGQGPEFLTYFQNEAQLEKSRLLSDRFSAERPKGSFSTLEIQRTEQGDSAMYLCASSLAVVIADYGYTFGSGTRLTVV.

This clonotype was detected a few times. Being one base from a much bigger clone, this may be a read error. The chain employs TRBV2 and TRBJ1-1; perhaps TRBD1 as D (5 bases). The CDR3 covers 14 residues. The V gene's germline CDR1 is SNHLY and CDR2 FYNNEI. The CDR3 coding sequence is TGTGCCTGCAGTGATAGCAGGGTGAACACTGAAGCTTTCTTT. It codes for CACSDSRVNTEAFF.

The chain carries TRBV5-6 and TRBJ1-1, with TRBD1 as a possible D gene (5 bases). The CDR3 spans 15 residues. Germline V gene lookup returns CDR1 SGHDT and CDR2 YYEEEE. The V end lost 3 bases, the J end lost 0 bases, and 12 bases lay between the germline ends. The CDR3 reads CASSWAGRVNTEAFF. CDR3 nucleotides: TGTGCCAGCAGCTGGGCGGGCAGGGTGAACACTGAAGCTTTCTTT.

The chain has TRBV19 and TRBJ1-6; a weak D match, TRBD1 (6 bases). V was pared by 2 bases and J by 7 bases, with 18 bases between. This CDR3 has 17 amino acids. Germline V gene lookup returns CDR1 LNHDA and CDR2 SQIVND (reference sequence). CDR3 region: CASSITGLRLTNSPLHF. The CDR3 nucleotides are TGTGCCAGTAGTATAACAGGGCTTCGGCTGACAAATTCACCCCTCCACTTT.

The table lists this clonotype with a few counts. This sequence joins TRBV27 and TRBJ2-3; 8 positions match TRBD1. The CDR3 runs to 15 residues. V gave up 7 bases and J gave up 2 bases; unmatched junction bases: 8. Per germline, CDR1 MNHEY and CDR2 SMNVEV (reference sequence). CDR3 residues: CASTGQVDSTDTQYF. The CDR3 DNA reads as TGTGCCAGCACGGGACAGGTGGATTCCACAGATACGCAGTATTTT.

The V gene is TRBV5-1, the J gene TRBJ2-3; TRBD2 matches 15 bases. The germline V gene has CDR1 SGHRS and CDR2 YFSETQ. V shed 4 bases and J 4 bases; nucleotides not matched to a gene: 4. The CDR3 is 16 residues long. The CDR3 sequence: CASSRRTSGGADTQYF. The CDR3 DNA sequence: TGCGCCAGCAGCCGTCGGACTAGCGGGGGGGCAGATACGCAGTATTTT.

This clonotype was recorded at least ten times. The chain couples TRBV7-3 to TRBJ2-1, with TRBD1 matching over 7 bases. Unmatched junction bases numbered 12, after V lost 5 bases and J lost 8 bases. The germline CDR1 and CDR2 sequences are SGHTA and FQGTGA. The CDR3 runs 15 residues. This CDR3 is CASSPRDRGRDEQFF. CDR3 nucleotide sequence: TGTGCCAGCAGCCCCCGGGACAGAGGACGGGATGAGCAGTTCTTC. Full variable domain (remainder filled in from reference TRBV7-3 and TRBJ2-1): GAGVSQTPSNKVTEKGKYVELRCDPISGHTALYWYRQSLGQGPEFLIYFQGTGAADDSGLPNDRFFAVRPEGSVSTLKIQRTERGDSAVYLCASSPRDRGRDEQFFGPGTRLTVL.

This clonotype was found many times. The chain employs TRBV18 and TRBJ2-4, with a tentative D call TRBD1 (6 bases). Germline CDR1 and CDR2: KGHSH and LQKENI. Trimming cost V 3 bases and J 4 bases, with 13 bases left between them. The CDR3 runs to 15 residues. In DNA, the CDR3 is TGTGCCAGCTCACCCCCGACAGGATTGAAAAACATTCAGTACTTC. It translates to CASSPPTGLKNIQYF.

The chain carries TRBV5-1 and TRBJ2-3; the match to TRBD1 covers 8 bases. Germline V gene sequence: CDR1 SGHRS, CDR2 YFSETQ. CDR3 length equals 16 residues. Trimming at V came to 4 bases and at J to 6 bases, leaving 13 bases not matched to a gene. The CDR3, as DNA: TGCGCCAGCAGCGTACCGACAGGGGTGAGGGTGGATACGCAGTATTTT. This translates into CASSVPTGVRVDTQYF.

At least ten counts were recorded for this clonotype. V is TRBV27 and J is TRBJ2-3; 9 bases fit TRBD1. The CDR3 loop spans 17 amino acids. Germline V lookup: CDR1 MNHEY, CDR2 SMNVEV (reference sequence). V trimming: 6 bases; J trimming: 0 bases; junction bases outside the gene matches: 10. The CDR3 coding sequence is TGTGCCAGCAGCCCCTCGTCGGGGACAGGGAGCACAGATACGCAGTATTTT. As protein: CASSPSSGTGSTDTQYF.

This clonotype occurred a few times. The chain employs TRBV12-5 and TRBJ2-7, with 7 bases identical to TRBD2. The CDR3 is made up of 19 amino acids. The germline V gene encodes CDR1 LGHNT and CDR2 FRNRAP. Unmatched junction bases numbered 14, after V lost 0 bases and J lost 0 bases. The CDR3 protein is CASGLVRFLAEWSSYEQYF. The CDR3, as DNA: TGTGCTAGTGGTTTGGTACGGTTTCTAGCGGAATGGAGCTCCTACGAGCAGTACTTC.

This clonotype was detected only a few times. One end of the junction fails to match germline, which may point to a read error. The CDR3, as DNA: TGTGCCAGCAGTTACTCGTGGGATCCGGACTGGGAATTTTCTATGCCATCCTTC. It specifies CASSYSWDPDWEFSMPSF. V gene TRBV6-2 or TRBV6-3 combines with J gene TRBJ1-2, with unresolved D. Germline loops: CDR1 MNHEY, CDR2 SVGEGT. The CDR3 consists of 18 residues.

This clonotype turned up a few times. The chain couples TRBV7-3 to TRBJ2-7; D is undetermined. The CDR3 has 13 amino acids. Germline V gene sequence: CDR1 SGHTA, CDR2 FQGTGA. With 1 base removed from V and 3 bases from J, the gap between germline ends came to 7 bases. The CDR3 bases are TGTGCCAGCAGCTTAAGACCCAACTACGAGCAGTACTTC. It is translated as CASSLRPNYEQYF.

This clonotype was detected many times. The rearrangement uses TRBV5-1 and TRBJ2-3, with 8 bases identical to TRBD2. Germline trimming cut 2 bases from V and 2 bases from J; bases unmatched to any gene: 7. CDR3 length equals 16 residues. The germline gives CDR1 SGHRS, CDR2 YFSETQ. This CDR3 reads CASSLAGTSLTDTQYF. The CDR3 nucleotides are TGCGCCAGCAGCTTAGCCGGGACTAGTCTCACAGATACGCAGTATTTT. The full variable domain, its missing parts supplied by reference TRBV5-1 and TRBJ2-3, is KAGVTQTPRYLIKTRGQQVTLSCSPISGHRSVSWYQQTPGQGLQFLFEYFSETQRNKGNFPGRFSGRQFSNSRSEMNVSTLELGDSALYLCASSLAGTSLTDTQYFGPGTRLTVL.